The clone carrying this T cell receptor beta chain showed up just a few times. This entry belongs to a study of control samples from healthy donors and cancer patients. Germline V gene data show CDR1 as MNHEY and CDR2 as SVGAGI. Trimming shortened V by 3 bases and J by 3 bases, and 17 bases separated the two germline ends. The CDR3 consists of 16 residues. Sequencing used immunoSEQ multiplex PCR; TCRdb keeps in-frame clones, though not all of them. The table shows around 250,000 clones, with roughly four fifths occurring only once. This sequence joins TRBV6-5 and TRBJ1-2, with a possible D match to TRBD1 (5 bases). Sequencing input: PBMCs. The receptor comes from a woman aged 60-75 years with lung cancer. The CDR3 region is CASSYNPKAGHYGYTF. The CDR3 DNA reads as TGTGCCAGCAGTTATAATCCCAAAGCAGGGCACTATGGCTACACCTTC.